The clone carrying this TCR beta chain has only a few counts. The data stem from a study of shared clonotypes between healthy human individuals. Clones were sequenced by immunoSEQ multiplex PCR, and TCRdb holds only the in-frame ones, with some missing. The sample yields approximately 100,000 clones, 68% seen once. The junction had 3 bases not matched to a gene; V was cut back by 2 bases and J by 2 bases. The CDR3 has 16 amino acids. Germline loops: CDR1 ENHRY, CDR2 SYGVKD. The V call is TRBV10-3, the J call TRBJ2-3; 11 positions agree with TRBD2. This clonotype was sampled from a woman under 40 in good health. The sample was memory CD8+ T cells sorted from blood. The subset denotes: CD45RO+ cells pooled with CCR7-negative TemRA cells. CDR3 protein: CAISEGTSGLTDTQYF. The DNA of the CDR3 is TGTGCCATCAGTGAGGGGACTAGCGGACTCACAGATACGCAGTATTTT.